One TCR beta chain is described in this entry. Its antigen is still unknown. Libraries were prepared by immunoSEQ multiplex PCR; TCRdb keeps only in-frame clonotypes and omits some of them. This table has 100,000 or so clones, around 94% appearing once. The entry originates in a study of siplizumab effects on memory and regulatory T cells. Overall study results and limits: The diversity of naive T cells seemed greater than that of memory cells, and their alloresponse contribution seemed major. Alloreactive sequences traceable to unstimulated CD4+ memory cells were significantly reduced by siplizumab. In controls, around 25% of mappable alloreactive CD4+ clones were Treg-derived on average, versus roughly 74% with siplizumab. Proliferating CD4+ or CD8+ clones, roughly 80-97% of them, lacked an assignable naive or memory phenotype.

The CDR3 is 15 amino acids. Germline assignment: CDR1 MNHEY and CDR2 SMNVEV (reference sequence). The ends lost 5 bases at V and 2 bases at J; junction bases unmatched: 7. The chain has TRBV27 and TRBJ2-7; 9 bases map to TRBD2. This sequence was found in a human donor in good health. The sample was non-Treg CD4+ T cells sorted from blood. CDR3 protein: CASSPGLARTYEQYF. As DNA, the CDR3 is TGTGCCAGCAGTCCTGGACTAGCGCGAACCTACGAGCAGTACTTC.